The present T cell receptor (beta chain) was sequenced within a study of shared clonotypes between healthy human individuals. As for the study in general: Each donor contributed plates that comprised three CD4 naive, three CD4 memory, two CD8 naive and one CD8 memory.

This CDR3 contains 13 residues. CDR1 is LGHNA and CDR2 is YSLEER in the germline V gene. Trimming cost V 1 base and J 5 bases, with 8 bases left between them. Clones were sequenced by immunoSEQ multiplex PCR, and TCRdb holds only the in-frame ones, with some missing. The sample consists of more than 2,000,000 clones, approximately 95% of them appearing once. Study-level results: Sharing across a handful of donors was seen in around 5.1% of naive CD4 clonotypes.

A note on this clone: Its antigen is still unknown.

Only Caucasian adults living in Nashville, Tennessee made up the donor group. The sample consisted of naive CD4+ T cells from PBMCs. Subset given: CD45RA+ positively selected. This receptor was obtained from a young man in good health. Some clones in this sample may be carry-over from other donors' samples. The rearrangement joins TRBV4-3 to TRBJ1-2; D not resolved. The CDR3 bases are TGCGCCAGCAGCCAAGGTTGGGAGTATGGCTACACCTTC. Translated: CASSQGWEYGYTF.